This T cell receptor (beta chain) came from a study of CD8+ T cells in alopecia areata. RNA extraction and reverse transcription yielded cDNA as sequencing template. The data were produced by immunoSEQ multiplex PCR, yet TCRdb's version contains in-frame clones alone and is incomplete. In the table there are approximately 130,000 clones, about 50% of which are singletons. In alopecia areata patients, both lesional scalp punch biopsies and peripheral blood were collected. PBMCs were stained for CD3, CD4 and CD8, and CD4+ and CD8+ T cells were sorted. Study-level points and caveats: Scalp samples also contribute reads from the resident alphabeta T cells found in normal skin. Especially in alopecia totalis/universalis, lesional scalp showed greater clonality than normal scalp did.

This clone was seen only a few times. Its antigen is currently unknown. The CDR3 is made up of 13 amino acids. Germline V gene lookup returns CDR1 SQVTM and CDR2 ANQGSEA. V lost 7 bases, J lost 8 bases, and 20 bases lay in between. The chain couples TRBV29-1 to TRBJ1-2; no clear D. The sample taken for sequencing was NKG2D-low CD8+ T cells sorted from blood. This clonotype was sampled from a human donor with alopecia areata. CDR3 DNA: TGCAGCGCGGCAGGTCTCTCCAAAGAGGGCTACACCTTC. Its protein product is CSAAGLSKEGYTF.